The entry below gives a single TCR beta chain sequence along with its context. Clones were read by immunoSEQ multiplex PCR, and TCRdb kept only the in-frame ones, dropping some. The sample contains some 48,000 clones, over 90% of which appear only once. This CDR3 contains 14 residues. With 5 bases removed from V and 0 bases from J, the gap between germline ends came to 11 bases. Germline V CDR1 and CDR2: LNHDA, SQIVND (reference sequence). This sample was included in a study of T cell changes during pregnancy in multiple sclerosis. The rearrangement links TRBV19 to TRBJ2-7, with D tentatively TRBD1 (5 bases). Here the sequenced sample was CD8+ T cells from peripheral blood mononuclear cells, taken in the first trimester of pregnancy. The source is a female donor with multiple sclerosis, enrolled in a pregnancy study. Here the CDR3 reads CASSPRTPSYEQYF. The DNA of the CDR3 is TGTGCCAGTAGTCCAAGGACACCCTCCTACGAGCAGTACTTC.